The clone carrying this T cell receptor (beta chain) was counted a few times. Germline-derived CDR1 and CDR2 are SGHKS and YYEKEE (reference sequence). The CDR3 length is 15 residues. Trimming removed 3 bases from V and 4 bases from J; junction bases left unmatched: 8. TCRdb processed the RT-PCR reads anew with MiXCR; each CDR3 protein has one entry. The repertoire holds approximately 720,000 distinct CDR3 sequences, with 14% as singletons. The receptor comes from a female donor in good health, serving as a healthy control. The specimen was memory CD4+ T cells from blood. The V call is TRBV5-5, the J call TRBJ1-2; 8 positions match TRBD1. The CDR3, as DNA: TGTGCCAGCAGCTCGACAGGGGCGGGAGTCTATGGCTACACCTTC. Translation: CASSSTGAGVYGYTF.